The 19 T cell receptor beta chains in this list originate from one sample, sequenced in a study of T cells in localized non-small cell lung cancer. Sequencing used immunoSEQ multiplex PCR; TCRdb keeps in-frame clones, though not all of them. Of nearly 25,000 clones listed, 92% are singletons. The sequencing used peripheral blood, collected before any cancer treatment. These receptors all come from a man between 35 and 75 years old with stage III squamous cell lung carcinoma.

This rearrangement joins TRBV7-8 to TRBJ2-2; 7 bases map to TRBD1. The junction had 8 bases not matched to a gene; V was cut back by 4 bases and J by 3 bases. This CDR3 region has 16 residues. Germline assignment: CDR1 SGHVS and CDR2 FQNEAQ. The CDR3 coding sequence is TGTGCCAGCAGCTCGATTAAGGGGGCCGACACCGGGGAGCTGTTTTTT. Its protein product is CASSSIKGADTGELFF.

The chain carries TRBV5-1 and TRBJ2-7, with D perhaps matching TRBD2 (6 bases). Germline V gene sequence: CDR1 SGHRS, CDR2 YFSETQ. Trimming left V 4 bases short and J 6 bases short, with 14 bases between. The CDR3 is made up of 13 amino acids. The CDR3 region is CASSQDGGFEQYF. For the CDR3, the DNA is TGCGCCAGCAGCCAAGACGGGGGTTTCGAGCAGTACTTC.

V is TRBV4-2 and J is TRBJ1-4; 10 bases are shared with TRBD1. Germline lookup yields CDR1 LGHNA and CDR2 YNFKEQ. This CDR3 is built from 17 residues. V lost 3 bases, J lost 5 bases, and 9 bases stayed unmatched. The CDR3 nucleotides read TGTGCCAGCAGCCACGTCTCGAGGGGACAGGGGAATGAAAAACTGTTTTTT. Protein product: CASSHVSRGQGNEKLFF.

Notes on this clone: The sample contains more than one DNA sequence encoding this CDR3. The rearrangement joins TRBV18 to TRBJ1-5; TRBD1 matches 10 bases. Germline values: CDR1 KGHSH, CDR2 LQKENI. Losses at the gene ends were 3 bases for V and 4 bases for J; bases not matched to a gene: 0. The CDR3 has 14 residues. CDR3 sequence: CASSPGQGNQPQHF. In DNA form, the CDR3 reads TGTGCCAGCTCACCGGGACAGGGGAATCAGCCCCAGCATTTT.

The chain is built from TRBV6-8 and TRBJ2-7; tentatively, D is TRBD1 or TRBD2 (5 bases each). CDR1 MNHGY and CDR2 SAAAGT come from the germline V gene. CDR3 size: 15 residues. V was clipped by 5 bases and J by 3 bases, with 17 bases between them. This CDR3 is CASSTISSGGYEQYF. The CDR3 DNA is TGTGCCAGCAGTACCATCAGCTCTGGGGGCTACGAGCAGTACTTC.

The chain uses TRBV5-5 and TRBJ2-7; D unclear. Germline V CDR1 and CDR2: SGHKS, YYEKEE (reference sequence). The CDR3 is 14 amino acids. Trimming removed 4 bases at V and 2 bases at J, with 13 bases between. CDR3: CASSPGSIPYEQYF. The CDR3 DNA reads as TGTGCCAGCAGCCCGGGTTCGATTCCCTACGAGCAGTACTTC.

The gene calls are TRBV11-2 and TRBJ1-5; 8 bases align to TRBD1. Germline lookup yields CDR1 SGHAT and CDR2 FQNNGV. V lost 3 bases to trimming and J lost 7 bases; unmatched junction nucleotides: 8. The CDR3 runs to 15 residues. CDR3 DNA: TGTGCCAGCAGCTTGGGAGGGACAGGAGGGCAGCCCCAGCATTTT. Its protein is CASSLGGTGGQPQHF. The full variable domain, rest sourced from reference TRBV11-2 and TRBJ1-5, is EAGVAQSPRYKIIEKRQSVAFWCNPISGHATLYWYQQILGQGPKLLIQFQNNGVVDDSQLPKDRFSAERLKGVDSTLKIQPAKLEDSAVYLCASSLGGTGGQPQHFGDGTRLSIL.

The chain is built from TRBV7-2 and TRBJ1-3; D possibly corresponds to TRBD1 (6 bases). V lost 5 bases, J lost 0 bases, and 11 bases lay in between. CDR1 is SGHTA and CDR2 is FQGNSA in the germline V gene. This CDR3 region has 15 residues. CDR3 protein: CASSTQGFSGNTIYF. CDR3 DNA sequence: TGTGCCAGCAGCACACAGGGTTTCTCTGGAAACACCATATATTTT. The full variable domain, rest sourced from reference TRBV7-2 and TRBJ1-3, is GAGVSQSPSNKVTEKGKDVELRCDPISGHTALYWYRQSLGQGLEFLIYFQGNSAPDKSGLPSDRFSAERTGGSVSTLTIQRTQQEDSAVYLCASSTQGFSGNTIYFGEGSWLTVV.

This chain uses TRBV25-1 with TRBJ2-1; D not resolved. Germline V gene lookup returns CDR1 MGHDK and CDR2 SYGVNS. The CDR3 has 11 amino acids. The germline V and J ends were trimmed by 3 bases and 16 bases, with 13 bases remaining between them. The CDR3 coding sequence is TGTGCCAGCAGTGATGTTGGGGTTTATTTCTTC. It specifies CASSDVGVYFF.

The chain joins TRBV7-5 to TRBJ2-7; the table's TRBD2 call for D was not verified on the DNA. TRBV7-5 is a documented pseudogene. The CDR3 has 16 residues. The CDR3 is CVRSLDLTSERYEQYF. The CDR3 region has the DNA TGTGTCAGAAGCTTAGATTTGACTAGCGAAAGGTACGAGCAGTACTTC.

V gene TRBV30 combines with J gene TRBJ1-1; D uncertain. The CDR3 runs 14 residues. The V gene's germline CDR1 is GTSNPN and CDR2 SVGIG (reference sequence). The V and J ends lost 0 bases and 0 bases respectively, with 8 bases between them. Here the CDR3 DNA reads TGTGCCTGGAGTGTGGTCCAGCTGAACACTGAAGCTTTCTTT. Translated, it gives CAWSVVQLNTEAFF. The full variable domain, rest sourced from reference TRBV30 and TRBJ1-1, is SQTIHQWPATLVQPVGSPLSLECTVEGTSNPNLYWYRQAAGRGLQLLFYSVGIGQISSEVPQNLSASRPQDRQFILSSKKLLLSDSGFYLCAWSVVQLNTEAFFGQGTRLTVV.

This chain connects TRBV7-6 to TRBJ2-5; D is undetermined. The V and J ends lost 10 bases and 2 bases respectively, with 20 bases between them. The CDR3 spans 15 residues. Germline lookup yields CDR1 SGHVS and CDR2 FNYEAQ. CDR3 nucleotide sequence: TGTGCCACCCGACTGCGTCATTTCCCTCAAGAGACCCAGTACTTC. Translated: CATRLRHFPQETQYF.

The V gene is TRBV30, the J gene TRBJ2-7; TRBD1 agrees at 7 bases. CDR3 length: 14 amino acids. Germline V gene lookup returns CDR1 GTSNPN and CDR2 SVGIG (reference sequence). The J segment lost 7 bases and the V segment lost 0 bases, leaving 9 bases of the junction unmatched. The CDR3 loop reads CAWSVGGTLGEQYF. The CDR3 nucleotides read TGTGCCTGGAGTGTAGGGGGCACATTGGGGGAGCAGTACTTC.

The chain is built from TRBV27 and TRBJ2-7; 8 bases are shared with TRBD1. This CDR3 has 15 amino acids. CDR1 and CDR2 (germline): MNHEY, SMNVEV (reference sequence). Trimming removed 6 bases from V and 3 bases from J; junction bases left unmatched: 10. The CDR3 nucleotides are TGTGCCAGCAGCCAAGGACAGGGAAGGAGCTACGAGCAGTACTTC. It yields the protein CASSQGQGRSYEQYF.

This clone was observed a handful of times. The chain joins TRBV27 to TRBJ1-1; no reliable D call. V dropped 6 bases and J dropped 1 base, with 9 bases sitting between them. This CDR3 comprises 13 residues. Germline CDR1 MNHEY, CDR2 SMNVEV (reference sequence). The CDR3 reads CASSQQKNTEAFF. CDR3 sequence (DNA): TGTGCCAGCAGCCAACAGAAGAACACTGAAGCTTTCTTT.

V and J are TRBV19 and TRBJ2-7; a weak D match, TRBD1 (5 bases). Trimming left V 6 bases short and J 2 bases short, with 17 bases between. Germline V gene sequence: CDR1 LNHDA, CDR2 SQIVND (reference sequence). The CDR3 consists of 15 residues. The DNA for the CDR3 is TGTGCCAGTAGCTCCCGCGACAGAAACGCCTACGAGCAGTACTTC. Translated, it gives CASSSRDRNAYEQYF.

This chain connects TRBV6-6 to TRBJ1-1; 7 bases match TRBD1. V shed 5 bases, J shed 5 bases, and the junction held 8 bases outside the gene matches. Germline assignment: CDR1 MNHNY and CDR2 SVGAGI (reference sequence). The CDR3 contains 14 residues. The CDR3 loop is CASSTTGQTTEAFF. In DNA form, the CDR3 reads TGTGCCAGCAGTACTACGGGACAGACAACTGAAGCTTTCTTT.

The CDR3 DNA follows: TGTGCCAGCAGCCATAGGACTAGCGGAACCTACAATGAGCAGTTCTTC. Translated: CASSHRTSGTYNEQFF. The chain is built from TRBV7-2 and TRBJ2-1; 10 nucleotides agree with TRBD2. Germline loops: CDR1 SGHTA, CDR2 FQGNSA. The CDR3 totals 16 residues. V shed 5 bases, J shed 2 bases, and the junction held 6 bases outside the gene matches.

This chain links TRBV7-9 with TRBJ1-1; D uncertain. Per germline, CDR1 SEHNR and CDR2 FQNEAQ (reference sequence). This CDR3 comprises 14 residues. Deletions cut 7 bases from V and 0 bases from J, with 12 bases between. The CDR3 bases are TGTGCCAGCAACATGGCAGGACTGAACACTGAAGCTTTCTTT. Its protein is CASNMAGLNTEAFF.